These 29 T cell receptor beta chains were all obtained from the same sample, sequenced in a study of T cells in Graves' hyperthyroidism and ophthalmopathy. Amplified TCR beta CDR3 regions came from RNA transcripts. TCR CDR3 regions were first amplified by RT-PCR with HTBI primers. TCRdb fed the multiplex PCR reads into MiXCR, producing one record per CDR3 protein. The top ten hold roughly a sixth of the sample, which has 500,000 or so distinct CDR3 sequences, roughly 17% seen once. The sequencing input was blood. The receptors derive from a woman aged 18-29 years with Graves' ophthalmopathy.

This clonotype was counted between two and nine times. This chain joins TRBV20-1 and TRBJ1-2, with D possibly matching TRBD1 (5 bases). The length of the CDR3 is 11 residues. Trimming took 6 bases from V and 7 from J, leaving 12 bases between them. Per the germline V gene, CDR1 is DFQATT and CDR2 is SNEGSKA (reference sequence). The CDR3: CSAGRGGGYTF. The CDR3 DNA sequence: TGCAGTGCCGGAAGGGGAGGTGGCTACACCTTC.

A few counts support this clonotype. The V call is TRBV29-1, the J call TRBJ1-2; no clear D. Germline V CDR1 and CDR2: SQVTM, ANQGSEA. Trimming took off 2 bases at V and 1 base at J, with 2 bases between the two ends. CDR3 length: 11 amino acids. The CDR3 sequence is CSVELNYGYTF. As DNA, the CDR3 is TGCAGCGTTGAACTTAACTATGGCTACACCTTC.

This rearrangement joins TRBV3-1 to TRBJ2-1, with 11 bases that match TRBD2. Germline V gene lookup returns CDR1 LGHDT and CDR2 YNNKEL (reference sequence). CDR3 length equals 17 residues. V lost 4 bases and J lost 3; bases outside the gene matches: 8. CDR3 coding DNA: TGTGCCAGCAGCCGACAATCCGGGACTAGCGGCTACAATGAGCAGTTCTTC. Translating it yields CASSRQSGTSGYNEQFF.

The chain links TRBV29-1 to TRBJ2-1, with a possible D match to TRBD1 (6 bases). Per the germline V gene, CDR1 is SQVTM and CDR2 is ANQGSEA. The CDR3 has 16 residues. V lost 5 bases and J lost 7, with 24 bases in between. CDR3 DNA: TGCAGCGTTCCACAGGGCTGGGGAGAGTCGGGAAATGAGCAGTTCTTC. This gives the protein CSVPQGWGESGNEQFF.

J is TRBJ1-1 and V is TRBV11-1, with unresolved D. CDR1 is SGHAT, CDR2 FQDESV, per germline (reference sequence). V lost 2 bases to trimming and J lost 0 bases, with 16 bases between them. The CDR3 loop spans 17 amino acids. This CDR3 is CASSLKGGPGVNTEAFF. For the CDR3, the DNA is TGTGCCAGCAGCTTAAAGGGAGGCCCCGGCGTGAACACTGAAGCTTTCTTT.

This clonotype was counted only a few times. This CDR3 reads CATSDTTGYEQYF. In DNA form, the CDR3 reads TGTGCCACCAGTGATACCACGGGATACGAGCAGTACTTC. This chain uses TRBV24-1 with TRBJ2-7; the D gene is possibly TRBD2 (5 bases). V shed 3 bases and J shed 4 bases, with 9 bases lying between them. The germline V gene has CDR1 KGHDR and CDR2 SFDVKD. The length of the CDR3 is 13 residues.

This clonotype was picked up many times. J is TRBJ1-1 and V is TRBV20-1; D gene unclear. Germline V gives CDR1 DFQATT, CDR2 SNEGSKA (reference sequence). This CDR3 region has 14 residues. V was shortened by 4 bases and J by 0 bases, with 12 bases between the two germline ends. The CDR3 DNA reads TGCAGTGCTACCCAACATGGGGTGAACACTGAAGCTTTCTTT. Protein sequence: CSATQHGVNTEAFF.

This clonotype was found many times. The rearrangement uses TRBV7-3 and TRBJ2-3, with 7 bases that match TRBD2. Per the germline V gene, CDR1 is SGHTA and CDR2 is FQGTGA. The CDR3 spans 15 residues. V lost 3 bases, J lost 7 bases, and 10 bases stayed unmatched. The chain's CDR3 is CASSFSGGEGNTQYF. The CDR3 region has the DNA TGTGCCAGCAGCTTTTCGGGGGGAGAGGGAAATACGCAGTATTTT.

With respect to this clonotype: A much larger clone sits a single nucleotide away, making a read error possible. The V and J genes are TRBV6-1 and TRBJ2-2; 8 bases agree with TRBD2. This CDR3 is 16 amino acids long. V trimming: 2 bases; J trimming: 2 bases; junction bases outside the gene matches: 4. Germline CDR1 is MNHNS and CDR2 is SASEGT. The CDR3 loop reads CASSESSGGNTGELFF. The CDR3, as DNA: TGTGCCAGCAGTGAATCCAGCGGGGGAAACACCGGGGAGCTGTTTTTT.

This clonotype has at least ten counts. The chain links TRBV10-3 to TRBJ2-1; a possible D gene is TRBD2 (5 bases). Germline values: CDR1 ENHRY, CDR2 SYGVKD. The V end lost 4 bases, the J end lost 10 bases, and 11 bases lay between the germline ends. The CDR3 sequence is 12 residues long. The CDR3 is CAISVPRGEQFF. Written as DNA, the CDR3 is TGTGCCATCAGTGTCCCTAGAGGGGAGCAGTTCTTC.

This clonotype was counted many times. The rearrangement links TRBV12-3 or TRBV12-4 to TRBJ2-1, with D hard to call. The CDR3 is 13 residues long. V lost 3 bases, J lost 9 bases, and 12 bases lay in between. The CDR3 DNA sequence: TGTGCCAGCAGTTTGGGATTTGAGTTTGAGCAGTTCTTC. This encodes CASSLGFEFEQFF.

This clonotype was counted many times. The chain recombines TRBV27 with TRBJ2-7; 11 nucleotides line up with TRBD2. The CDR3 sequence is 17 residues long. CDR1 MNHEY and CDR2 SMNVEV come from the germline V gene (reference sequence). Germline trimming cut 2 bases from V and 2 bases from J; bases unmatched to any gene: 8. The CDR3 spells CASSLGIPSGGTYEQYF. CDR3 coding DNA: TGTGCCAGCAGTTTAGGAATTCCTAGCGGGGGGACCTACGAGCAGTACTTC.

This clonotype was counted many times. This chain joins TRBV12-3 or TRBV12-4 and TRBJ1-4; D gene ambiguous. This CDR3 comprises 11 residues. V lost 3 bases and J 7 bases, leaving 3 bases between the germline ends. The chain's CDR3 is CASSLSEKLFF. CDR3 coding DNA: TGTGCCAGCAGTTTGAGTGAAAAACTGTTTTTT.

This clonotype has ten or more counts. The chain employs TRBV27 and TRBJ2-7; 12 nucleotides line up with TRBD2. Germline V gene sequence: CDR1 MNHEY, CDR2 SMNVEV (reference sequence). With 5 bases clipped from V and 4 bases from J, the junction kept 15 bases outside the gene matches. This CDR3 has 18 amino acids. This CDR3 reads CASSPNPSGLAGRYEQYF. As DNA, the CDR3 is TGTGCCAGCAGTCCCAACCCTTCTGGACTAGCGGGAAGGTACGAGCAGTACTTC.

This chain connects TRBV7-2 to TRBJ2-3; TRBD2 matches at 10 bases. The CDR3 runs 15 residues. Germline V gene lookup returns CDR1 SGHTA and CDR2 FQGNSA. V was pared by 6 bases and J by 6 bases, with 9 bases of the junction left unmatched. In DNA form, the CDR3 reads TGTGCCAGCAGTTGGGGACTAGCGTTCGACGATACGCAGTATTTT. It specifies CASSWGLAFDDTQYF.

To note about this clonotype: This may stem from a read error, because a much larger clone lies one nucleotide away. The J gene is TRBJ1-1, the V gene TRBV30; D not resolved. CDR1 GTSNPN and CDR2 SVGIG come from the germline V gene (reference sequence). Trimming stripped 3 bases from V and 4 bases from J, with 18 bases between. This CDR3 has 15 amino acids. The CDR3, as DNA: TGTGCCTGGAGCATCCAGGAGGCCTCGGTCACTGAAGCTTTCTTT. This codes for CAWSIQEASVTEAFF. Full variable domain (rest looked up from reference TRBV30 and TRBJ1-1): SQTIHQWPATLVQPVGSPLSLECTVEGTSNPNLYWYRQAAGRGLQLLFYSVGIGQISSEVPQNLSASRPQDRQFILSSKKLLLSDSGFYLCAWSIQEASVTEAFFGQGTRLTVV.

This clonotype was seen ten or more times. Here the CDR3 DNA reads TGTGCCAGCAGTGAAGCGAAGTTGGGCAATCAGCCCCAGCATTTT. This gives the protein CASSEAKLGNQPQHF. V gene TRBV2 combines with J gene TRBJ1-5, with no clear D. Trimming cost V 0 bases and J 2 bases, with 8 bases left between them. The CDR3 loop spans 15 amino acids. Germline lookup yields CDR1 SNHLY and CDR2 FYNNEI.

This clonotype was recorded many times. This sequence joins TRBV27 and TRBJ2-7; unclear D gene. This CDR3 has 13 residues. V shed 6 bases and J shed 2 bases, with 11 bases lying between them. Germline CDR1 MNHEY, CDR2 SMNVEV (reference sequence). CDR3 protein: CASSLGRAYEQYF. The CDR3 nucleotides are TGTGCCAGCAGCTTAGGTCGAGCCTACGAGCAGTACTTC.

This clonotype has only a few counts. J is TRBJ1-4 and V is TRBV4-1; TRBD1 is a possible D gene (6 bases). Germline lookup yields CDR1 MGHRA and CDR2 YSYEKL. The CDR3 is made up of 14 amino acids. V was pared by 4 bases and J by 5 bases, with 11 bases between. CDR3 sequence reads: CASSPEGGNEKLFF. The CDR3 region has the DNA TGCGCCAGCAGCCCGGAAGGGGGGAATGAAAAACTGTTTTTT.

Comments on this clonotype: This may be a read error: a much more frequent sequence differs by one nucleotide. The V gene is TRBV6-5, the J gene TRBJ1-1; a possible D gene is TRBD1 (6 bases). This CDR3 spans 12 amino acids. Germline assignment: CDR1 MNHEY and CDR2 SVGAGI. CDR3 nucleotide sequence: TGTGCCAGCAGTTGGGACAACACTGAAGCTTCCTTT. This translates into CASSWDNTEASF.

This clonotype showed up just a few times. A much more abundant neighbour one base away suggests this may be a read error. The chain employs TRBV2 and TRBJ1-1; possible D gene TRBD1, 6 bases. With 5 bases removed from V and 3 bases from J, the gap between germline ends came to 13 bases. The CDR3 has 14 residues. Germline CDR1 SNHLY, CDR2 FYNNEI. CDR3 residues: CASSSGTPDTEAFF. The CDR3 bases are TGTGCCAGCAGTTCCGGGACACCGGACACTGAAGCTTTCTTT.

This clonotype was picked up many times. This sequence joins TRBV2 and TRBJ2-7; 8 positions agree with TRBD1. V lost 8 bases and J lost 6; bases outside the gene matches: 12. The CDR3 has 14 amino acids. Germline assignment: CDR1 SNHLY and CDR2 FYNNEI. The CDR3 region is CASHMGRGLSEQYF. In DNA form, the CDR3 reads TGTGCCAGCCACATGGGCAGGGGGCTAAGCGAGCAGTACTTC.

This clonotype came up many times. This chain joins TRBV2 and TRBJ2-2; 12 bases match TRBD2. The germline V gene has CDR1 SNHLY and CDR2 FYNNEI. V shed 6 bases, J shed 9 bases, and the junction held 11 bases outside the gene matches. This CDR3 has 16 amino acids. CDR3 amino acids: CASRPGLAGAVRELFF. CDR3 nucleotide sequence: TGTGCCAGCAGACCGGGACTAGCGGGTGCTGTCCGGGAGCTGTTTTTT. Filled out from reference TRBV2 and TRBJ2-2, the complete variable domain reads EPEVTQTPSHQVTQMGQEVILRCVPISNHLYFYWYRQILGQKVEFLVSFYNNEISEKSEIFDDQFSVERPDGSNFTLKIRSTKLEDSAMYFCASRPGLAGAVRELFFGEGSRLTVL.

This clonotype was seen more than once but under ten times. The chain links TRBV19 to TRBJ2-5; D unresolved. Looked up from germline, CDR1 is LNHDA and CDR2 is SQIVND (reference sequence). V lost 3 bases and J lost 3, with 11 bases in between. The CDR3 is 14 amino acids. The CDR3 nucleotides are TGTGCCAGTAGTATGGACCATGGGGAAGAGACCCAGTACTTC. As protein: CASSMDHGEETQYF.

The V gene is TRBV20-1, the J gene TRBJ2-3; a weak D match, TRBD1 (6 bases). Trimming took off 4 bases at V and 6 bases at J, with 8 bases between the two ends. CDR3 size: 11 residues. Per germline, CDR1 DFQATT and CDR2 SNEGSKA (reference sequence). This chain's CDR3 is CSANQGDTQYF. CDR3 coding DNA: TGCAGTGCTAATCAGGGGGATACGCAGTATTTT.

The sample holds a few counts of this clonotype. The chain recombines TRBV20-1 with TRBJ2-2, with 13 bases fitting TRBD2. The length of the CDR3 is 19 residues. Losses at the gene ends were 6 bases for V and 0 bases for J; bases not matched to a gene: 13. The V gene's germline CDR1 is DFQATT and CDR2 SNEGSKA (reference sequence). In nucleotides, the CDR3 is TGCAGTGCACCTTCGGGGACTAGCGGGACCTCTGCGAACACCGGGGAGCTGTTTTTT. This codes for CSAPSGTSGTSANTGELFF.

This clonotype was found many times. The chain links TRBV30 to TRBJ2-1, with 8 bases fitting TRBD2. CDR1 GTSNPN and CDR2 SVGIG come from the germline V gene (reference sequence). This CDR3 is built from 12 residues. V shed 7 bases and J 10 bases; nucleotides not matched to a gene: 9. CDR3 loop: CAYEREPREQFF. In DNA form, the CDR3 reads TGTGCCTACGAGCGGGAGCCTAGGGAGCAGTTCTTC.

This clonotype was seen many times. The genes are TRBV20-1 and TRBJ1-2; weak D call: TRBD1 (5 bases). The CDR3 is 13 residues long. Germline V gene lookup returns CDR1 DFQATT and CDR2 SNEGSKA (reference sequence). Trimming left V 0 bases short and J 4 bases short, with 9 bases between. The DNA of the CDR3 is TGCAGTGCTAGAGACCGGACACCCTATGGCTACACCTTC. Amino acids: CSARDRTPYGYTF.

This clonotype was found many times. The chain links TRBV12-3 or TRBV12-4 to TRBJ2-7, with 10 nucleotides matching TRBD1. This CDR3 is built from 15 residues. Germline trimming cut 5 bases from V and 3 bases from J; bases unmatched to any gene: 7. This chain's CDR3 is CASSALRTGGYEQYF. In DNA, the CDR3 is TGTGCCAGCAGTGCCTTGAGGACAGGGGGCTACGAGCAGTACTTC.